The 6 T cell receptor beta chains reported below all come from one sample, sequenced in a study of cytomegalovirus exposure and HLA in healthy donors. Generated by immunoSEQ multiplex PCR, the TCRdb table keeps only in-frame clones and is missing some. The sample includes about 160,000 clones, about nine tenths of them seen just once. Sequencing input: PBMCs. These receptors were taken from a woman aged 30 to 39 in good health and CMV-seronegative.

This clone was seen a single time. The rearrangement uses TRBV19 and TRBJ2-2; D remains unclear. Looked up from germline, CDR1 is LNHDA and CDR2 is SQIVND (reference sequence). Trimming took off 6 bases at V and 1 base at J, with 6 bases between the two ends. This CDR3 is 13 amino acids long. The CDR3 loop reads CASRPGNTGELFF. The DNA of the CDR3 is TGTGCCAGTAGGCCGGGGAACACCGGGGAGCTGTTTTTT.

In DNA, the CDR3 is TGTGCCAGCAGCCCCGTAGCGGGGGGGCCCTCCGAGCAGTACTTC. As protein: CASSPVAGGPSEQYF. The V gene is TRBV7-2, the J gene TRBJ2-7, with 11 bases matching TRBD2. The CDR3 extends over 15 amino acids. V lost 5 bases to trimming and J lost 6 bases; unmatched junction nucleotides: 9. CDR1 and CDR2 (germline): SGHTA, FQGNSA.

The rearrangement links TRBV19 to TRBJ1-1; D may be TRBD1 (5 bases). The CDR3 length is 14 residues. Looked up from germline, CDR1 is LNHDA and CDR2 is SQIVND (reference sequence). Trimming removed 6 bases from V and 5 bases from J, with 16 bases in between. This chain's CDR3 is CASRWGEGGTEAFF. CDR3 nucleotide sequence: TGTGCCAGTAGATGGGGGGAAGGTGGGACTGAAGCTTTCTTT.

The chain is built from TRBV7-9 and TRBJ2-7; 9 nucleotides align to TRBD2. Germline V gene data show CDR1 as SEHNR and CDR2 as FQNEAQ (reference sequence). The CDR3 extends over 18 amino acids. With V trimmed by 0 bases and J by 4 bases, 13 bases remained unmatched. As DNA, the CDR3 is TGTGCCAGCAGCTTAGCCAGTGGAGGTCTAGCGGGGTTGTACGAGCAGTACTTC. As protein: CASSLASGGLAGLYEQYF.

The chain links TRBV7-6 to TRBJ2-3; D is possibly TRBD1 (6 bases). Germline CDR1 and CDR2: SGHVS and FNYEAQ. The CDR3 runs to 16 residues. Trimming took off 1 base at V and 3 bases at J, with 14 bases between the two ends. DNA for the CDR3: TGTGCCAGCAGCTTAGAAGGGGTACAGGGAACAGATACGCAGTATTTT. Its protein product is CASSLEGVQGTDTQYF.

Regarding this clone: Additional DNA sequences in this sample encode the identical CDR3. The chain's CDR3 is CSASPGNEQFF. CDR3 nucleotide sequence: TGCAGTGCTAGTCCCGGCAATGAGCAGTTCTTC. This rearrangement joins TRBV20-1 to TRBJ2-1; D ambiguous. Germline values: CDR1 DFQATT, CDR2 SNEGSKA (reference sequence). The CDR3 spans 11 residues. The V and J ends lost 3 bases and 6 bases respectively, with 6 bases between them.